The 26 T cell receptor beta chains listed next were all sequenced from one sample in a study of cytomegalovirus exposure and HLA in healthy donors. The PCR had 60 Vbeta and 13 Jbeta primers. Only in-frame clones appear in the TCRdb table, and some are missing; sequencing was by immunoSEQ multiplex PCR. The sample lists approximately 90,000 clones, 76% occurring once. The specimen was PBMCs. The receptor source for this set is a male donor in good health and CMV-seronegative.

On this clone itself: Sequence at one end of the junction differs from germline and may be a read error. The chain combines TRBV10-3 with TRBJ2-6, with D maybe TRBD1 (5 bases). Germline V CDR1 and CDR2: ENHRY, SYGVKD. CDR3 length equals 16 residues. The CDR3 sequence: CAISGTPLSGANGLTF. CDR3 bases: TGTGCCATCAGTGGGACACCCCTCTCTGGGGCCAACGGCCTGACTTTC.

The chain combines TRBV5-5 with TRBJ2-5; the D is unclear. CDR3 length: 11 residues. V lost 6 bases to trimming and J lost 5 bases, with 8 bases between them. CDR1 is SGHKS, CDR2 YYEKEE, per germline (reference sequence). The CDR3 nucleotides read TGTGCCAGCAATCTTCAGGAGACCCAGTACTTC. Translating it yields CASNLQETQYF.

The chain recombines TRBV9 with TRBJ2-2; weak D call: TRBD2 (6 bases). V lost 3 bases and J lost 4, with 13 bases in between. The CDR3 has 15 residues. The germline gives CDR1 SGDLS, CDR2 YYNGEE. The chain's CDR3 is CASSGTGLATGELFF. CDR3 DNA: TGTGCCAGCAGCGGCACGGGACTTGCCACCGGGGAGCTGTTTTTT.

This chain joins TRBV10-3 and TRBJ2-5; tentative D call: TRBD2 (6 bases). This CDR3 comprises 15 residues. The V end lost 4 bases, the J end lost 5 bases, and 17 bases lay between the germline ends. Germline lookup yields CDR1 ENHRY and CDR2 SYGVKD. The CDR3 is CAISVADYGRETQYF. In nucleotides, the CDR3 is TGTGCCATCAGTGTGGCGGACTACGGTAGGGAGACCCAGTACTTC.

This sequence joins TRBV7-6 and TRBJ1-5, with 9 bases fitting TRBD1. CDR1 is SGHVS, CDR2 FNYEAQ, per germline. Germline trimming cut 4 bases from V and 5 bases from J; bases unmatched to any gene: 9. CDR3 length: 16 amino acids. CDR3 residues: CASSCNRGHVDQPQHF. The CDR3 DNA reads TGTGCCAGCAGCTGTAACAGGGGGCATGTCGATCAGCCCCAGCATTTT. Variable domain in full (rest from reference TRBV7-6 and TRBJ1-5): GAGVSQSPRYKVTKRGQDVALRCDPISGHVSLYWYRQALGQGPEFLTYFNYEAQQDKSGLPNDRFSAERPEGSISTLTIQRTEQRDSAMYRCASSCNRGHVDQPQHFGDGTRLSIL.

This clone was counted between two and nine times. The chain is built from TRBV11-2 and TRBJ1-2; D unresolved. V lost 1 base and J 4 bases, leaving 13 bases between the germline ends. Germline loops: CDR1 SGHAT, CDR2 FQNNGV. The CDR3 has 15 amino acids. The CDR3 DNA is TGTGCCAGCAGCTTAGTCCCGACACCATCCTATGGCTACACCTTC. The encoded protein is CASSLVPTPSYGYTF.

The chain links TRBV11-2 to TRBJ2-2; 7 bases line up with TRBD1. Unmatched junction bases numbered 5, after V lost 1 base and J lost 3 bases. The CDR3 loop spans 16 amino acids. The germline V gene encodes CDR1 SGHAT and CDR2 FQNNGV. The CDR3 DNA sequence: TGTGCCAGCAGCTTAGGTCGAGGGACAGACACCGGGGAGCTGTTTTTT. Translated, it gives CASSLGRGTDTGELFF.

J is TRBJ2-7 and V is TRBV6-6; D perhaps matches TRBD1 (5 bases). Trimming cost V 0 bases and J 2 bases, with 8 bases left between them. The V gene's germline CDR1 is MNHNY and CDR2 SVGAGI (reference sequence). This CDR3 spans 14 amino acids. CDR3 sequence reads: CASSYSQGTYEQYF. CDR3 coding DNA: TGTGCCAGCAGTTACTCGCAGGGTACCTACGAGCAGTACTTC.

This clone was seen a few times. The chain carries TRBV27 and TRBJ2-2, with 8 bases fitting TRBD1. In germline, CDR1 is MNHEY, CDR2 SMNVEV (reference sequence). The CDR3 spans 16 residues. V shed 4 bases and J 6 bases; nucleotides not matched to a gene: 10. CDR3 sequence: CASSSSVGQAPGELFF. CDR3 coding DNA: TGTGCCAGCAGTTCGAGTGTGGGACAGGCGCCCGGGGAGCTGTTTTTT.

V and J are TRBV4-3 and TRBJ2-5; no reliable D call. CDR3 length: 15 amino acids. Germline CDR1 reads LGHNA; CDR2 reads YSLEER. V lost 0 bases and J lost 0, with 8 bases in between. The CDR3 DNA reads as TGCGCCAGCAGCCAAGATGGTAGCTACCAAGAGACCCAGTACTTC. It translates to CASSQDGSYQETQYF.

This chain links TRBV4-1 with TRBJ1-1; D is unresolved. CDR1 is MGHRA, CDR2 YSYEKL, per germline. The CDR3 runs 15 residues. Deletions cut 0 bases from V and 4 bases from J, with 12 bases between. The CDR3 is CASSQDSTAGTEAFF. CDR3 nucleotides: TGCGCCAGCAGCCAAGATAGCACGGCGGGCACTGAAGCTTTCTTT.

The V call is TRBV19, the J call TRBJ2-1; 7 bases agree with TRBD1. Trimming took 2 bases from V and 6 from J; bases not matched to a gene: 4. The CDR3 is made up of 14 amino acids. Germline V CDR1 and CDR2: LNHDA, SQIVND (reference sequence). CDR3 amino acids: CASSIRTGPNEQFF. The CDR3 DNA reads as TGTGCCAGTAGTATAAGGACAGGCCCCAATGAGCAGTTCTTC.

This clone turned up a few times. V and J are TRBV19 and TRBJ1-1, with 7 bases identical to TRBD1. Germline V lookup: CDR1 LNHDA, CDR2 SQIVND (reference sequence). The CDR3 has 13 amino acids. The V segment lost 8 bases and the J segment 2 bases; nucleotides outside the gene matches: 5. The CDR3 nucleotides are TGTGCCAGTTCCGACAGGGAAAACACTGAAGCTTTCTTT. This gives the protein CASSDRENTEAFF.

This chain connects TRBV4-3 to TRBJ1-5, with D unclear. The CDR3 spans 15 residues. CDR1 and CDR2 (germline): LGHNA, YSLEER. The V and J ends lost 0 bases and 7 bases respectively, with 13 bases between them. This CDR3 is CASSQDRQNAQPQHF. The CDR3 DNA follows: TGCGCCAGCAGCCAAGATCGACAAAATGCGCAGCCCCAGCATTTT.

The chain has TRBV28 and TRBJ1-4; 7 positions match TRBD1. The CDR3 runs to 20 residues. The trim removed 0 bases at V and 0 bases at J, leaving 13 bases unmatched. CDR1 and CDR2 from the germline V gene are MDHEN and SYDVKM. The CDR3, as DNA: TGTGCCAGCAGTTTATGGAGGGGCAGGGGGATTGATCCAACTAATGAAAAACTGTTTTTT. It is translated as CASSLWRGRGIDPTNEKLFF.

The V and J genes are TRBV9 and TRBJ2-1; no reliable D call. V was clipped by 1 base and J by 7 bases, with 6 bases between them. Germline values: CDR1 SGDLS, CDR2 YYNGEE. The CDR3 is made up of 12 amino acids. The CDR3 bases are TGTGCCAGCAGCGTATTGTCGAATGAGCAGTTCTTC. Amino acid sequence: CASSVLSNEQFF. Full variable domain (missing parts from reference TRBV9 and TRBJ2-1): DSGVTQTPKHLITATGQRVTLRCSPRSGDLSVYWYQQSLDQGLQFLIQYYNGEERAKGNILERFSAQQFPDLHSELNLSSLELGDSALYFCASSVLSNEQFFGPGTRLTVL.

This sequence joins TRBV25-1 and TRBJ2-7; TRBD2 might be the D (6 bases). Germline values: CDR1 MGHDK, CDR2 SYGVNS. Trimming removed 6 bases from V and 3 bases from J, with 15 bases in between. The CDR3 is made up of 14 amino acids. The CDR3 here is CASRTNGGLYEQYF. CDR3 sequence (DNA): TGTGCCAGCAGAACAAACGGAGGGCTCTACGAGCAGTACTTC.

CDR3 region: CAISGPYTEAFF. The CDR3, as DNA: TGTGCCATCAGTGGGCCTTACACTGAAGCTTTCTTT. The chain carries TRBV10-3 and TRBJ1-1, with D hard to call. V was clipped by 4 bases and J by 3 bases, with 6 bases between them. The CDR3 extends over 12 amino acids. The V gene's germline CDR1 is ENHRY and CDR2 SYGVKD.

This clone has more than one count but fewer than ten. This CDR3 is CASSPNGQFYGYTF. The CDR3 coding sequence is TGTGCCAGCAGCCCCAACGGACAGTTCTATGGCTACACCTTC. The chain links TRBV7-9 to TRBJ1-2; TRBD1 might be the D (6 bases). The V end lost 5 bases, the J end lost 4 bases, and 14 bases lay between the germline ends. From germline, CDR1 is SEHNR and CDR2 FQNEAQ (reference sequence). This CDR3 has 14 residues.

This clone has a single count. The genes are TRBV11-2 and TRBJ1-2; TRBD1 aligns across 8 bases. CDR3 size: 14 residues. V trimming: 3 bases; J trimming: 4 bases; junction bases outside the gene matches: 4. CDR1 is SGHAT, CDR2 FQNNGV, per germline. The CDR3 sequence is CASSFNRGFYGYTF. The CDR3, as DNA: TGTGCCAGCAGCTTCAACAGGGGGTTCTATGGCTACACCTTC.

The chain couples TRBV5-4 to TRBJ1-1; no clear D gene. The CDR3 length is 19 residues. V dropped 4 bases and J dropped 0 bases, with 25 bases sitting between them. Per the germline V gene, CDR1 is SGHNT and CDR2 is YYREEE (reference sequence). CDR3 coding DNA: TGTGCCAGCAGCGTCCCCCACCTTCGGGAGACTCGAATGAACACTGAAGCTTTCTTT. Translation: CASSVPHLRETRMNTEAFF. The full variable domain, its missing parts supplied by reference TRBV5-4 and TRBJ1-1, is ETGVTQSPTHLIKTRGQQVTLRCSSQSGHNTVSWYQQALGQGPQFIFQYYREEENGRGNFPPRFSGLQFPNYSSELNVNALELDDSALYLCASSVPHLRETRMNTEAFFGQGTRLTVV.

This chain connects TRBV4-3 to TRBJ2-7; tentatively, D is TRBD1 (6 bases). V was shortened by 1 base and J by 0 bases, with 10 bases between the two germline ends. Germline V gene lookup returns CDR1 LGHNA and CDR2 YSLEER. The length of the CDR3 is 15 residues. The CDR3 protein is CASSQAQGSSYEQYF. CDR3 sequence (DNA): TGCGCCAGCAGCCAAGCGCAGGGGAGCTCCTACGAGCAGTACTTC.

The chain carries TRBV9 and TRBJ1-2; 11 bases fit TRBD1. V lost 3 bases and J lost 7; bases outside the gene matches: 2. Germline loops: CDR1 SGDLS, CDR2 YYNGEE. The CDR3 runs to 13 residues. CDR3 nucleotides: TGTGCCAGCAGCGCGGGACAGGGGGTTGGCTACACCTTC. This encodes CASSAGQGVGYTF.

The chain couples TRBV5-6 to TRBJ1-2, with no clear D. The CDR3 loop spans 13 amino acids. V was pared by 5 bases and J by 4 bases, with 12 bases between. From germline, CDR1 is SGHDT and CDR2 YYEEEE. The CDR3 sequence: CASSEGLGYGYTF. The CDR3 coding sequence is TGTGCCAGCAGTGAGGGATTAGGCTATGGCTACACCTTC.

The chain carries TRBV6-5 and TRBJ2-5, with 10 bases that match TRBD1. Germline V CDR1 and CDR2: MNHEY, SVGAGI. This CDR3 spans 15 amino acids. J gave up 4 bases and V 6 bases, and 8 bases lay outside the gene matches. The CDR3 DNA reads as TGTGCCAGCAGCCGAGGACAGGGGGGTGGAGAGACCCAGTACTTC. The encoded protein is CASSRGQGGGETQYF.

The rearrangement joins TRBV5-1 to TRBJ2-7; 8 bases are shared with TRBD2. Trimming at V came to 2 bases and at J to 3 bases, leaving 10 bases not matched to a gene. CDR3 length equals 16 residues. The germline V gene encodes CDR1 SGHRS and CDR2 YFSETQ. Here the CDR3 reads CASSLTSGLGNYEQYF. The CDR3 bases are TGCGCCAGCAGCTTAACTAGCGGCCTGGGGAACTACGAGCAGTACTTC.